This T cell receptor beta chain emerged from a study of T cells after posttransplantation cyclophosphamide. This clone has ten or more counts. The target antigen is unknown. Losses at the gene ends were 4 bases for V and 7 bases for J; bases not matched to a gene: 8. The CDR3 consists of 15 residues. Per the germline V gene, CDR1 is SGHNT and CDR2 is YYREEE (reference sequence). Study-level findings and limits: Donor CD8+ memory clones often dominated recipient blood repertoires at later times. Recipient CMV seropositivity and CMV reactivation strongly tracked TRB clonality. TRB overlap between skin or GI tissue T cells and blood was limited.

The table came from immunoSEQ multiplex PCR; TCRdb's copy has only in-frame clones and leaves some out. This sample comprises about 33,000 clones, none seen once only. The clonotype comes from a girl aged 10-17 years in good health, CMV-negative, and a related stem cell transplant donor. The chain uses TRBV5-4 and TRBJ1-6; TRBD1 matches 7 bases. The material sequenced was PBMCs. CDR3 DNA: TGTGCCAGCAGCCTCGACAGGGTGGGGAATTCACCCCTCCACTTT. Its translation: CASSLDRVGNSPLHF.